A single sample gave rise to the 16 T cell receptor beta chains below, sequenced in a study of CD8 T cells in Susac syndrome. cDNA came from approximately 0.5 to 1 ug RNA primed by random hexamers. In TCRdb, the immunoSEQ multiplex PCR reads were re-called with MiXCR into one record per CDR3 protein. The repertoire includes about 210,000 distinct CDR3 sequences, 95% of them detected once, and 0.095% sits in the top ten. The source material was CD4+ T cells from PBMCs. These receptors came from a human donor with multiple sclerosis.

CDR3 in amino acids: CASSSRQANSPLHF. For the CDR3, the DNA is TGTGCCAGCAGCTCCAGACAGGCCAATTCACCCCTCCACTTT. The chain is built from TRBV9 and TRBJ1-6; weak D call: TRBD1 (6 bases). Deletions cut 4 bases from V and 7 bases from J, with 12 bases between. CDR3 length: 14 amino acids. CDR1 and CDR2 from the germline V gene are SGDLS and YYNGEE.

The chain employs TRBV9 and TRBJ1-4, with D perhaps TRBD1 (6 bases). Germline assignment: CDR1 SGDLS and CDR2 YYNGEE. Trimming cost V 0 bases and J 8 bases, with 11 bases left between them. The length of the CDR3 is 14 residues. CDR3 sequence: CASSVDQGREKLFF. The CDR3 DNA reads TGTGCCAGCAGCGTAGATCAGGGGCGAGAAAAACTGTTTTTT.

The CDR3, as DNA: TGTGCCTGGAGTATACAGAACACCGGGGAGCTGTTTTTT. Protein product: CAWSIQNTGELFF. This chain links TRBV30 with TRBJ2-2; no clear D gene. The CDR3 has 13 amino acids. Germline values: CDR1 GTSNPN, CDR2 SVGIG (reference sequence). V was cut by 2 bases and J by 1 base, with 5 bases left in between.

The chain recombines TRBV10-3 with TRBJ2-7; 12 bases map to TRBD1. Germline trimming cut 6 bases from V and 2 bases from J; bases unmatched to any gene: 8. Looked up from germline, CDR1 is ENHRY and CDR2 is SYGVKD. The CDR3 has 16 residues. CDR3 sequence: CAISRDGTGGAYEQYF. CDR3 nucleotides: TGTGCCATCAGCCGCGACGGGACAGGGGGCGCCTACGAGCAGTACTTC.

The chain employs TRBV29-1 and TRBJ1-5; D gene unclear. Germline loops: CDR1 SQVTM, CDR2 ANQGSEA. The CDR3 consists of 12 residues. V was clipped by 1 base and J by 4 bases, with 5 bases between them. CDR3: CSVEGVNQPQHF. In nucleotides, the CDR3 is TGCAGCGTTGAAGGGGTAAATCAGCCCCAGCATTTT.

This rearrangement joins TRBV5-1 to TRBJ1-6; D is possibly TRBD1 (5 bases). The CDR3 extends over 14 amino acids. The V end lost 2 bases, the J end lost 7 bases, and 10 bases lay between the germline ends. Germline CDR1 reads SGHRS; CDR2 reads YFSETQ. CDR3: CASSLTRGNSPLHF. In nucleotides, the CDR3 is TGCGCCAGCAGCTTAACACGGGGGAATTCACCCCTCCACTTT.

This chain connects TRBV9 to TRBJ2-3, with D perhaps matching TRBD1 (6 bases). The CDR3 runs 15 residues. CDR1 is SGDLS and CDR2 is YYNGEE in the germline V gene. The V end was cut by 0 bases, the J end by 4 bases, with 12 bases between. For the CDR3, the DNA is TGTGCCAGCAGCGTAGCGGGCAGGGGTTCAGATACGCAGTATTTT. Translating it yields CASSVAGRGSDTQYF.

The chain carries TRBV3-1 and TRBJ2-1; TRBD2 matches 7 bases. The J call is in doubt because the DNA end fits TRBJ2-7 better. This CDR3 region has 15 residues. CDR1 is LGHDT and CDR2 is YNNKEL in the germline V gene (reference sequence). The chain's CDR3 is CASSQASGEGYEQYF. CDR3 nucleotide sequence: TGTGCCAGCAGCCAAGCCAGCGGGGAAGGTTACGAGCAGTACTTC.

J is TRBJ1-5 and V is TRBV25-1, with TRBD1 matching over 9 bases. The CDR3 has 20 residues. Unmatched junction bases numbered 13, after V lost 1 base and J lost 0 bases. Per the germline V gene, CDR1 is MGHDK and CDR2 is SYGVNS. The CDR3 coding sequence is TGTGCCAGCAGTGAATGCGGGAACAGGGGGCGAAGTATTAGCAATCAGCCCCAGCATTTT. Translation gives CASSECGNRGRSISNQPQHF. The variable domain in full, with the rest retrieved from reference TRBV25-1 and TRBJ1-5, is EADIYQTPRYLVIGTGKKITLECSQTMGHDKMYWYQQDPGMELHLIHYSYGVNSTEKGDLSSESTVSRIRTEHFPLTLESARPSHTSQYLCASSECGNRGRSISNQPQHFGDGTRLSIL.

This clonotype was seen a single time. The genes are TRBV2 and TRBJ2-7; tentative D call: TRBD1 (5 bases). V was clipped by 9 bases and J by 2 bases, with 17 bases between them. The germline CDR1 and CDR2 sequences are SNHLY and FYNNEI. This CDR3 has 14 residues. The CDR3 protein is CASGPLTVAYEQYF. The DNA for the CDR3 is TGTGCCAGTGGACCCTTGACAGTCGCCTACGAGCAGTACTTC.

The J gene is TRBJ2-1, the V gene TRBV29-1, with D hard to call. With 1 base removed from V and 4 bases from J, the gap between germline ends came to 14 bases. This CDR3 has 15 amino acids. The germline V gene has CDR1 SQVTM and CDR2 ANQGSEA. CDR3 nucleotide sequence: TGCAGCGTTGAAGGTGGGTTCTCGGATTACAATGAGCAGTTCTTC. The encoded protein is CSVEGGFSDYNEQFF.

The J gene is TRBJ2-3, the V gene TRBV7-3; TRBD2 matches 10 bases. The CDR3 has 16 residues. The germline gives CDR1 SGHTA, CDR2 FQGTGA. J lost 6 bases, V lost 6 bases, and 12 bases had no gene match. The CDR3 loop reads CASSLRTSGIADTQYF. As DNA, the CDR3 is TGTGCCAGCAGTTTACGTACTAGCGGGATAGCGGATACGCAGTATTTT. The whole variable domain, filled in from reference TRBV7-3 and TRBJ2-3, reads GAGVSQTPSNKVTEKGKYVELRCDPISGHTALYWYRQSLGQGPEFLIYFQGTGAADDSGLPNDRFFAVRPEGSVSTLKIQRTERGDSAVYLCASSLRTSGIADTQYFGPGTRLTVL.

This chain connects TRBV11-2 to TRBJ2-1; TRBD2 agrees at 10 bases. Germline loops: CDR1 SGHAT, CDR2 FQNNGV. Trimming cost V 1 base and J 8 bases; bases outside gene matches: 5. The CDR3 loop spans 15 amino acids. DNA of the CDR3: TGTGCCAGCAGCTTAGCTAGCGGGAGTATAGATGAGCAGTTCTTC. This codes for CASSLASGSIDEQFF.

The chain couples TRBV5-1 to TRBJ2-6, with D perhaps TRBD1 (5 bases). Germline V lookup: CDR1 SGHRS, CDR2 YFSETQ. The V end lost 2 bases, the J end lost 0 bases, and 12 bases lay between the germline ends. The CDR3 totals 17 residues. The CDR3 nucleotides read TGCGCCAGCAGCTTAGGGGTCATGCACTCTGGGGCCAACGTCCTGACTTTC. Protein: CASSLGVMHSGANVLTF.

The CDR3 DNA sequence: TGTGCCAGCAGTGGGCTAGCGGGATTATCGAACGAGCAGTACTTC. The encoded protein is CASSGLAGLSNEQYF. V is TRBV25-1 and J is TRBJ2-7; 9 bases line up with TRBD2. CDR1 MGHDK and CDR2 SYGVNS come from the germline V gene. V dropped 4 bases and J dropped 5; count of bases not matched to a gene: 9. This CDR3 region has 15 residues.

This clonotype was observed a single time. The V gene is TRBV10-3, the J gene TRBJ1-1; the D is unclear. The CDR3 extends over 12 amino acids. V was clipped by 9 bases and J by 2 bases, with 10 bases between them. Germline V CDR1 and CDR2: ENHRY, SYGVKD. The CDR3 sequence is CAIRRANTEAFF. The CDR3 coding sequence is TGTGCCATTCGCCGGGCAAACACTGAAGCTTTCTTT.